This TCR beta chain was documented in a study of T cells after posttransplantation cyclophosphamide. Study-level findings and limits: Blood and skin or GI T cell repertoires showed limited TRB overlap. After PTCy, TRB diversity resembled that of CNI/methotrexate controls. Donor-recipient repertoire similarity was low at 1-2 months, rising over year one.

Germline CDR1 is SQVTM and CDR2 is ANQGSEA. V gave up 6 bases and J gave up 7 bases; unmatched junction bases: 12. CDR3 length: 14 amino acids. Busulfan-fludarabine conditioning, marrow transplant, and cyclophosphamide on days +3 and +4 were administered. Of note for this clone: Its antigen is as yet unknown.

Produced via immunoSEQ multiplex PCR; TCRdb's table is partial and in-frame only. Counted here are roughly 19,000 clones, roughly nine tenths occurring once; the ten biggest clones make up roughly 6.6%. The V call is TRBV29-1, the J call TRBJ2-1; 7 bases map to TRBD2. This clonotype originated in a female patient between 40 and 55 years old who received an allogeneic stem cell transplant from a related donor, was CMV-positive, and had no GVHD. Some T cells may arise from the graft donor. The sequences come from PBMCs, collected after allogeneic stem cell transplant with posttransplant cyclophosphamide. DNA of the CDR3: TGCAGCGTATTAAGCGGGGTGCTGGGAAATGAGCAGTTCTTC. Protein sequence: CSVLSGVLGNEQFF.